These 22 T cell receptor beta chains originate from one sample sequenced in a study of cytomegalovirus exposure and HLA in healthy donors. Both 60 Vbeta primers and 13 Jbeta primers went into the PCR. TCRdb's copy holds only in-frame clones and misses some; the assay was immunoSEQ multiplex PCR. The table has 200,000 or so clones, roughly four fifths seen once; the top ten hold about 0.2%. Input material: PBMCs. Source of these receptors: a girl aged 2 to 9 in good health and CMV-seronegative.

The rearrangement joins TRBV19 to TRBJ2-1; D remains ambiguous. The CDR3 runs to 14 residues. Trimming removed 2 bases from V and 1 base from J, with 6 bases in between. Germline CDR1 LNHDA, CDR2 SQIVND (reference sequence). CDR3 sequence: CASSIRVSYNEQFF. The CDR3, as DNA: TGTGCCAGTAGTATACGTGTATCCTACAATGAGCAGTTCTTC. Complete variable domain (other parts from reference TRBV19 and TRBJ2-1): DGGITQSPKYLFRKEGQNVTLSCEQNLNHDAMYWYRQDPGQGLRLIYYSQIVNDFQKGDIAEGYSVSREKKESFPLTVTSAQKNPTAFYLCASSIRVSYNEQFFGPGTRLTVL.

The CDR3: CASSLITGGRPEAFF. Here the CDR3 DNA reads TGTGCCAGTAGTCTGATAACAGGGGGCCGCCCTGAAGCTTTCTTT. The V gene is TRBV19, the J gene TRBJ1-1, with 9 nucleotides matching TRBD1. CDR3 length: 15 residues. The V segment lost 5 bases and the J segment 6 bases; nucleotides outside the gene matches: 10. Per germline, CDR1 LNHDA and CDR2 SQIVND (reference sequence). The full variable domain, rest sourced from reference TRBV19 and TRBJ1-1, is DGGITQSPKYLFRKEGQNVTLSCEQNLNHDAMYWYRQDPGQGLRLIYYSQIVNDFQKGDIAEGYSVSREKKESFPLTVTSAQKNPTAFYLCASSLITGGRPEAFFGQGTRLTVV.

In DNA, the CDR3 is TGTGCCAGCAGCGTAGGGGGACTCCGGCAGGCGGTGGATACGCAGTATTTT. It translates to CASSVGGLRQAVDTQYF. V gene TRBV9 combines with J gene TRBJ2-3, with D perhaps matching TRBD2 (6 bases). Per germline, CDR1 SGDLS and CDR2 YYNGEE. Between the trimmed V and J ends, which lost 0 bases and 6 bases, there was a span of 20 bases. The CDR3 loop spans 17 amino acids.

This sequence joins TRBV21-1 and TRBJ2-7; no DNA check was done on the table's D call, TRBD2. TRBV21-1 is noted as a pseudogene. The CDR3 sequence is 13 residues long. DNA of the CDR3: TGTGCCAGCAGCAAAGTCGGCTTGCGGGGGCAGTACTTC. This encodes CASSKVGLRGQYF.

The genes are TRBV2 and TRBJ2-7; no definite D call. In germline, CDR1 is SNHLY, CDR2 FYNNEI. CDR3 length: 14 residues. V lost 8 bases and J lost 0, with 14 bases in between. For the CDR3, the DNA is TGTGCCAGCGAGATAGTCGATACCTCCTACGAGCAGTACTTC. As protein: CASEIVDTSYEQYF.

CDR3 sequence reads: CASSRALDSLLQFF. The CDR3 DNA sequence: TGTGCCAGTAGCAGAGCCCTAGACAGCCTATTGCAGTTCTTC. The chain has TRBV19 and TRBJ2-1, with D perhaps matching TRBD1 (5 bases). The CDR3 contains 14 residues. Looked up from germline, CDR1 is LNHDA and CDR2 is SQIVND (reference sequence). V was cut by 6 bases and J by 12 bases, with 21 bases left in between.

This rearrangement joins TRBV6-6 to TRBJ2-7; weak D call: TRBD1 (5 bases). This CDR3 is 14 amino acids long. The ends were cut back, 0 bases at V and 3 bases at J, with 9 bases in the middle. Germline CDR1 and CDR2: MNHNY and SVGAGI (reference sequence). CDR3 amino acids: CASSYSNRNYEQYF. CDR3 sequence (DNA): TGTGCCAGCAGTTACTCGAACAGGAACTACGAGCAGTACTTC.

The genes are TRBV7-2 and TRBJ2-5, with 7 bases matching TRBD2. Germline V gene lookup returns CDR1 SGHTA and CDR2 FQGNSA. Trimming at V came to 7 bases and at J to 7 bases, leaving 12 bases not matched to a gene. This CDR3 comprises 14 residues. CDR3 nucleotides: TGTGCCAGCACGGGCCGGGGATGGGGGGGGACCCAGTACTTC. Protein sequence: CASTGRGWGGTQYF.

This rearrangement joins TRBV14 to TRBJ2-3; 10 bases fit TRBD2. The germline CDR1 and CDR2 sequences are SGHDN and FVKESK. The CDR3 sequence is 16 residues long. After removal of 5 bases from V and 3 bases from J, the junction contained 8 bases not matched to a gene. As DNA, the CDR3 is TGTGCCAGCAGCAGTTTTCCTAGCGGGGGAACAGATACGCAGTATTTT. It codes for CASSSFPSGGTDTQYF.

This chain joins TRBV29-1 and TRBJ2-7; 9 bases match TRBD1. Trimming took 1 base from V and 3 from J; bases not matched to a gene: 1. This CDR3 spans 13 amino acids. CDR1 is SQVTM, CDR2 ANQGSEA, per germline. The CDR3 here is CSVEGTGDYEQYF. The CDR3 region has the DNA TGCAGCGTTGAAGGGACAGGGGACTACGAGCAGTACTTC.

This rearrangement joins TRBV6-5 to TRBJ1-2; the D is unclear. Deletions cut 5 bases from V and 5 bases from J, with 9 bases between. The CDR3 spans 12 residues. Per the germline V gene, CDR1 is MNHEY and CDR2 is SVGAGI. The CDR3 DNA follows: TGTGCCAGCAGTAGTGCCGGTTATGGCTACACCTTC. Protein product: CASSSAGYGYTF.

This clone has just a few counts. The chain joins TRBV6-5 to TRBJ2-5; D perhaps matches TRBD2 (6 bases). The end of the DNA fits TRBJ2-7 better, so the J call may be wrong. This CDR3 region has 15 residues. CDR1 and CDR2 from the germline V gene are MNHEY and SVGAGI. The CDR3 nucleotides are TGTGCCAGCAGTTACGGGTCTGGGAGGTCCTACGAGCAGTACTTC. This translates into CASSYGSGRSYEQYF.

A note on this clone: Compared with germline, one end of the junction differs, possibly owing to a read error. CDR3 loop: CASSLEGVPTNSEAFF. CDR3 nucleotide sequence: TGTGCCAGCAGCTTGGAAGGGGTCCCAACCAACAGTGAAGCTTTCTTT. This sequence joins TRBV5-4 and TRBJ1-1, with TRBD1 as a possible D gene (5 bases). From germline, CDR1 is SGHNT and CDR2 YYREEE (reference sequence). The CDR3 has 16 residues.

This clone was seen once. The genes are TRBV6-5 and TRBJ1-1, with 9 bases aligning to TRBD1. V lost 6 bases and J lost 3; bases outside the gene matches: 5. The CDR3 is 14 amino acids. The germline CDR1 and CDR2 sequences are MNHEY and SVGAGI. The CDR3: CASRSDRGYTEAFF. The CDR3 coding sequence is TGTGCCAGCAGATCAGACAGGGGGTACACTGAAGCTTTCTTT.

This clone was recorded once. The V call is TRBV11-2, the J call TRBJ2-7; possibly TRBD1 for D (6 bases). From germline, CDR1 is SGHAT and CDR2 FQNNGV. This CDR3 comprises 14 residues. The V gene lost 5 bases and the J gene lost 3 bases, with 14 bases spanning the gap. As DNA, the CDR3 is TGTGCCAGCAGCCCCGACAGGATGGGCTACGAGCAGTACTTC. Translation: CASSPDRMGYEQYF.

The chain recombines TRBV19 with TRBJ2-7, with 9 bases that match TRBD1. Germline V CDR1 and CDR2: LNHDA, SQIVND (reference sequence). The CDR3 sequence is 13 residues long. The ends lost 10 bases at V and 4 bases at J; junction bases unmatched: 8. The DNA for the CDR3 is TGTGCCACAGGACAGGGGAGGTTATACGAGCAGTACTTC. This translates into CATGQGRLYEQYF. Full variable domain (rest looked up from reference TRBV19 and TRBJ2-7): DGGITQSPKYLFRKEGQNVTLSCEQNLNHDAMYWYRQDPGQGLRLIYYSQIVNDFQKGDIAEGYSVSREKKESFPLTVTSAQKNPTAFYLCATGQGRLYEQYFGPGTRLTVT.

The gene calls are TRBV6-1 and TRBJ2-1; unclear D gene. The CDR3 has 15 amino acids. Germline loops: CDR1 MNHNS, CDR2 SASEGT. Trimming cost V 7 bases and J 0 bases, with 13 bases left between them. CDR3 residues: CASTPDWRSYNEQFF. The CDR3 nucleotides read TGTGCCAGCACCCCCGACTGGCGCTCCTACAATGAGCAGTTCTTC.

CDR3 sequence reads: CASSYSRGLLTYGYTF. CDR3 coding DNA: TGTGCCAGCAGTTACTCCAGGGGCCTACTTACCTATGGCTACACCTTC. The rearrangement joins TRBV6-5 to TRBJ1-2; D is possibly TRBD1 (6 bases). Germline CDR1 is MNHEY and CDR2 is SVGAGI. This CDR3 spans 16 amino acids. The ends were cut back, 0 bases at V and 4 bases at J, with 15 bases in the middle.

The CDR3 region has the DNA TGCGCCAGCAGCTTGGTCCAGGGCTATGGCTACACCTTC. Translating gives CASSLVQGYGYTF. The chain carries TRBV5-1 and TRBJ1-2; perhaps TRBD1 as D (5 bases). CDR3 size: 13 residues. The V gene's germline CDR1 is SGHRS and CDR2 YFSETQ. Trimming removed 0 bases at V and 4 bases at J, with 7 bases between. Looking up the rest from reference TRBV5-1 and TRBJ1-2 gives the full variable domain: KAGVTQTPRYLIKTRGQQVTLSCSPISGHRSVSWYQQTPGQGLQFLFEYFSETQRNKGNFPGRFSGRQFSNSRSEMNVSTLELGDSALYLCASSLVQGYGYTFGSGTRLTVV.

This chain connects TRBV5-4 to TRBJ2-7; 9 positions agree with TRBD1. V lost 3 bases to trimming and J lost 0 bases; unmatched junction nucleotides: 4. This CDR3 has 15 amino acids. Germline V lookup: CDR1 SGHNT, CDR2 YYREEE (reference sequence). CDR3 protein: CASSSPGQGSYEQYF. The CDR3 DNA is TGTGCCAGCAGCTCTCCGGGACAGGGCTCCTACGAGCAGTACTTC.

This clone was detected a few times. The gene calls are TRBV5-6 and TRBJ1-1; no definite D call. The CDR3 spans 15 residues. Per the germline V gene, CDR1 is SGHDT and CDR2 is YYEEEE. V lost 1 base, J lost 4 bases, and 14 bases lay in between. As DNA, the CDR3 is TGTGCCAGCAGCTTGTTAAGGTCTAGGTTCACTGAAGCTTTCTTT. The encoded protein is CASSLLRSRFTEAFF.

This clone was seen only once. The V call is TRBV5-6, the J call TRBJ2-7; no definite D call. Trimming cost V 6 bases and J 3 bases, with 13 bases left between them. The germline V gene encodes CDR1 SGHDT and CDR2 YYEEEE. There are 13 residues in the CDR3. CDR3 region: CASTEQNFYEQYF. CDR3 sequence (DNA): TGTGCCAGCACTGAACAGAACTTCTACGAGCAGTACTTC.